Here is one TCR beta chain with its context. This entry is derived from a study of blood T cell repertoires in COVID-19. Overall study context: Whether acute or convalescent, the COVID-19 samples came from the United States, Italy and Spain. PBMCs, B-cell-depleted T cells, or T cells were the source of the cDNA or gDNA that made up the material.

In the authors' workflow: Nucleated cell number was recorded as an estimate derived from reference gene primer amplification. Sequenced by immunoSEQ multiplex PCR; TCRdb stores in-frame clones only, minus some. V, J and clone size are taken as reported in that table, and D and trimming were inferred from the DNA itself. The sample yields 120,000 to 150,000 clones, approximately 80% seen once. The CDR3 contains 17 residues. The J segment lost 4 bases and the V segment lost 5 bases, leaving 14 bases of the junction unmatched. Germline values: CDR1 MGHDK, CDR2 SYGVNS. What was sequenced was peripheral blood. The clonotype comes from a man in his 60s with active or convalescent COVID-19. The genes are TRBV25-1 and TRBJ2-3, with 8 nucleotides matching TRBD2. DNA of the CDR3: TGTGCCAGCAGTCCCCAATTTGGGACGGGAGGGGCAGATACGCAGTATTTT. Translated: CASSPQFGTGGADTQYF. Full variable domain (remainder filled in from reference TRBV25-1 and TRBJ2-3): EADIYQTPRYLVIGTGKKITLECSQTMGHDKMYWYQQDPGMELHLIHYSYGVNSTEKGDLSSESTVSRIRTEHFPLTLESARPSHTSQYLCASSPQFGTGGADTQYFGPGTRLTVL.